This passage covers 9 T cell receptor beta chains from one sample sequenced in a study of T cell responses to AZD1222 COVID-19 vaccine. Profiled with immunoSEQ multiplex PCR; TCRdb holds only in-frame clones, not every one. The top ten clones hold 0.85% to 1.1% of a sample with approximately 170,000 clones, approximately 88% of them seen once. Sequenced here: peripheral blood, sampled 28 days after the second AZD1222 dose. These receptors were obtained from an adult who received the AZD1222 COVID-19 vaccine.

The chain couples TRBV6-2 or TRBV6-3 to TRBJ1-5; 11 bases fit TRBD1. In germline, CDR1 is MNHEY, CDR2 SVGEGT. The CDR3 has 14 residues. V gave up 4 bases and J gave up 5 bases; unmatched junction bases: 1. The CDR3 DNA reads TGTGCCAGCAGTTGGACAGGGGGCGATCAGCCCCAGCATTTT. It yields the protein CASSWTGGDQPQHF.

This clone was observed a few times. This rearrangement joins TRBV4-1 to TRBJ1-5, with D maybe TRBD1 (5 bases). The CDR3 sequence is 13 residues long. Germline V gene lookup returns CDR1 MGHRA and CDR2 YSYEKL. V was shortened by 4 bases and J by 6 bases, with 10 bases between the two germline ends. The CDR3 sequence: CASSRVQGQPQHF. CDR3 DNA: TGCGCCAGCAGCCGGGTTCAGGGTCAGCCCCAGCATTTT.

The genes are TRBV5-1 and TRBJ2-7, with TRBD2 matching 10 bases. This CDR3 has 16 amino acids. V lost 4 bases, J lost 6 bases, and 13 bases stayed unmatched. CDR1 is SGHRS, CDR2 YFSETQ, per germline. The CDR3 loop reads CASSRDPGLAQVEQYF. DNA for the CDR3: TGCGCCAGCAGCCGAGACCCGGGACTAGCGCAAGTCGAGCAGTACTTC.

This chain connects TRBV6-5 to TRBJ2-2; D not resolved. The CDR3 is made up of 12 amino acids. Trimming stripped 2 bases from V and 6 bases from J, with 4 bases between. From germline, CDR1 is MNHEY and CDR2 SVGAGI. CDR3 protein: CASSYPAGELFF. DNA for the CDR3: TGTGCCAGCAGTTACCCGGCCGGGGAGCTGTTTTTT.

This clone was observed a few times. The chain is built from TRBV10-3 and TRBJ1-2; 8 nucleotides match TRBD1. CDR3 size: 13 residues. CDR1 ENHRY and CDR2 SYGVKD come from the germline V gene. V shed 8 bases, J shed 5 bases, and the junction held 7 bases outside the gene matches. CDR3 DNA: TGTGCCATCGGCTCGGGACAGGAGTATGGCTACACCTTC. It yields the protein CAIGSGQEYGYTF.

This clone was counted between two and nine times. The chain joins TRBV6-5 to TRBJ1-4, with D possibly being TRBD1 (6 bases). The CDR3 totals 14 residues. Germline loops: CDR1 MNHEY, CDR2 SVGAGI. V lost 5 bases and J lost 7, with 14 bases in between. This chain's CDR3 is CASSPRGGGEKLFF. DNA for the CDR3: TGTGCCAGCAGTCCGAGGGGGGGTGGTGAAAAACTGTTTTTT.

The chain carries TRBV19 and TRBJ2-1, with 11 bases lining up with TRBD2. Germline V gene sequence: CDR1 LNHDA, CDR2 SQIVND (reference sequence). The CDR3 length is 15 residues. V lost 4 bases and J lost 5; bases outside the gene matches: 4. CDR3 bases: TGTGCCAGTAGTACGACTAGCGGGGTTCACAATGAGCAGTTCTTC. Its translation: CASSTTSGVHNEQFF.

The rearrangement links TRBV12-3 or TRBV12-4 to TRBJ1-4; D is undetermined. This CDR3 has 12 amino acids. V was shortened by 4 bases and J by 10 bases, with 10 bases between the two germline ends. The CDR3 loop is CASSWQDGKLFF. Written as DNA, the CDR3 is TGTGCCAGCAGTTGGCAGGATGGAAAACTGTTTTTT.

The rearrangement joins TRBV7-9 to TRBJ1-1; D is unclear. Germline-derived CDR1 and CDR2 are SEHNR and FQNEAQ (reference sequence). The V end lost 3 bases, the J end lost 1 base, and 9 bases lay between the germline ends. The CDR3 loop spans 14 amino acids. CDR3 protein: CASSFQQQNTEAFF. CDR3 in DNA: TGTGCCAGCAGCTTTCAACAGCAGAACACTGAAGCTTTCTTT. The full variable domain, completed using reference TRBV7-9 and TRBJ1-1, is DTGVSQNPRHKITKRGQNVTFRCDPISEHNRLYWYRQTLGQGPEFLTYFQNEAQLEKSRLLSDRFSAERPKGSFSTLEIQRTEQGDSAMYLCASSFQQQNTEAFFGQGTRLTVV.